The sequence of this T cell receptor beta chain was determined in a study of identical twins. The V gene lost 4 bases and the J gene lost 3 bases, with 14 bases spanning the gap. Per the germline V gene, CDR1 is SQVTM and CDR2 is ANQGSEA. There are 14 residues in the CDR3. This clonotype has more than one count but fewer than ten. Its antigen is currently unknown. The study, taken as a whole, reports: Clonotypes of the beta chain that were abundant in cord blood carried fewer insertions (memory repertoires showed none). Because invariant MAIT and iNKT cells could be present, zero-insertion analyses could be partly confounded.

A universal primer binding site was introduced by template switching. The final cDNA contained unique molecular identifiers. TCRdb re-analysed the 5' RACE reads in MiXCR, keeping a single row per CDR3 protein. The sample shows around 750 distinct CDR3 sequences, approximately 62% of them seen only once. Every sampled donor was Caucasian and healthy. Input material: CD4+ T cells sorted from blood. The V gene is TRBV29-1, the J gene TRBJ2-3; possibly TRBD2 for D (6 bases). The receptor comes from a woman aged 18-35 years in good health. This table probably holds off-target reads from a library built for another chain. As DNA, the CDR3 is TGCAGCGTTGCGCCAGCGGGTGGAACAGATACGCAGTATTTT. Translated: CSVAPAGGTDTQYF.